This TCR beta chain derives from a study of OX40 agonist ivuxolimab in advanced cancers. Patients with a history of autoimmune disease or on systemic immunosuppression were excluded. This clone counts as medium-sized. Libraries were prepared by immunoSEQ multiplex PCR; TCRdb keeps only in-frame clonotypes and omits some of them. This table has under 5,500 clones, 66% appearing once. This CDR3 region has 14 residues. CDR1 and CDR2 (germline): KGHSH, LQKENI. V gave up 1 base and J gave up 10 bases, with 11 bases separating them. The source is an adult with an advanced solid tumor such as melanoma, head and neck, liver or kidney cancer. The chain recombines TRBV18 with TRBJ1-6; a possible D gene is TRBD1 (6 bases). Here the sequenced sample was CD4+ or CD8+ T cells sorted from blood, taken in a trial of the OX40 agonist ivuxolimab. CDR3 in amino acids: CASSPRRGKSPLHF. The CDR3 coding sequence is TGTGCCAGCTCACCACGCAGGGGAAAGTCACCCCTCCACTTT.